Shown below are 3 T cell receptor beta chains from a single sample sequenced in a study of OX40 agonist ivuxolimab in advanced cancers. Sequencing was performed with immunoSEQ multiplex PCR; in TCRdb, only in-frame clones are kept and a portion is missing. The repertoire holds 98,000 or so clones, with approximately 94% as singletons. The sequences come from CD4+ or CD8+ T cells sorted from blood, collected in a trial of the OX40 agonist ivuxolimab. The source of these receptors is an adult with an advanced solid tumor such as melanoma, head and neck, liver or kidney cancer.

The chain links TRBV28 to TRBJ2-7; D is ambiguous. V was clipped by 4 bases and J by 2 bases, with 12 bases between them. The CDR3 has 14 residues. Germline loops: CDR1 MDHEN, CDR2 SYDVKM. The CDR3: CASSSPQTTYEQYF. The CDR3 nucleotides are TGTGCCAGCAGTTCGCCGCAAACTACCTACGAGCAGTACTTC.

This clone appeared a single time. V gene TRBV9 combines with J gene TRBJ1-2; tentatively, D is TRBD1 (6 bases). This CDR3 spans 15 amino acids. Per germline, CDR1 SGDLS and CDR2 YYNGEE. Trimming took off 2 bases at V and 6 bases at J, with 17 bases between the two ends. CDR3 sequence reads: CASSVAPQGLDGYTF. The CDR3 DNA follows: TGTGCCAGCAGCGTTGCCCCCCAGGGGTTGGATGGCTACACCTTC.

This chain uses TRBV21-1 with TRBJ2-7; the D call TRBD1 from the table was never checked on the DNA. TRBV21-1 counts as a pseudogene. CDR3 length equals 16 residues. This CDR3 is CASSRHGAEGAYEQYF. CDR3 DNA: TGTGCCAGCAGCCGTCATGGTGCAGAGGGGGCCTACGAGCAGTACTTC.